These 19 T cell receptor beta chains were all obtained from the same sample, sequenced in a study of CD8 T cells in Susac syndrome. Reverse transcription used about 0.45 to 1 ug RNA and random hexamers. TCRdb re-analysed the immunoSEQ multiplex PCR reads in MiXCR, keeping a single row per CDR3 protein. Here the sample spans roughly 400,000 distinct CDR3 sequences, more than 80% being singletons. The source material was CD8+ T cells from PBMCs. The receptors come from a human donor with multiple sclerosis.

The chain couples TRBV30 to TRBJ2-1, with D tentatively TRBD1 or TRBD2 (5 bases each). Per the germline V gene, CDR1 is GTSNPN and CDR2 is SVGIG (reference sequence). Trimming stripped 6 bases from V and 0 bases from J, with 15 bases between. This CDR3 is built from 15 residues. The CDR3 bases are TGTGCCTGTCCGGTGGGGGTAGGCTCCTACAATGAGCAGTTCTTC. Its protein is CACPVGVGSYNEQFF. Combining the CDR3 with reference TRBV30 and TRBJ2-1 gives the whole variable domain SQTIHQWPATLVQPVGSPLSLECTVEGTSNPNLYWYRQAAGRGLQLLFYSVGIGQISSEVPQNLSASRPQDRQFILSSKKLLLSDSGFYLCACPVGVGSYNEQFFGPGTRLTVL.

The genes are TRBV3-1 and TRBJ2-2; 7 bases match TRBD2. J lost 3 bases, V lost 3 bases, and 7 bases had no gene match. In germline, CDR1 is LGHDT, CDR2 YNNKEL (reference sequence). The CDR3 runs to 16 residues. The CDR3 sequence: CASSQRIGLDTGELFF. In DNA form, the CDR3 reads TGTGCCAGCAGCCAGCGCATCGGACTAGACACCGGGGAGCTGTTTTTT.

The V call is TRBV12-3 or TRBV12-4, the J call TRBJ2-7; D possibly corresponds to TRBD1 (6 bases). V was cut by 3 bases and J by 12 bases, with 15 bases left in between. The CDR3 totals 12 residues. Here the CDR3 DNA reads TGTGCCAGCAGTTTTTTTGGAACAGGGCCGTACTTC. This sequence encodes CASSFFGTGPYF.

V usage is TRBV6-6 and J usage is TRBJ2-5; D possibly corresponds to TRBD2 (5 bases). Germline lookup yields CDR1 MNHNY and CDR2 SVGAGI (reference sequence). Trimming took off 7 bases at V and 1 base at J, with 13 bases between the two ends. The CDR3 runs 14 residues. The CDR3 DNA follows: TGTGCCAGCACCTTTGCGGGCCTCCAAGAGACCCAGTACTTC. This translates into CASTFAGLQETQYF.

The chain carries TRBV28 and TRBJ1-1; D uncertain. V was shortened by 5 bases and J by 0 bases, with 16 bases between the two germline ends. From germline, CDR1 is MDHEN and CDR2 SYDVKM. This CDR3 is built from 16 residues. DNA for the CDR3: TGTGCCAGCAGTCTTTACTCTGACGGATTGAACACTGAAGCTTTCTTT. Protein product: CASSLYSDGLNTEAFF. Combining the CDR3 with reference TRBV28 and TRBJ1-1 gives the whole variable domain DVKVTQSSRYLVKRTGEKVFLECVQDMDHENMFWYRQDPGLGLRLIYFSYDVKMKEKGDIPEGYSVSREKKERFSLILESASTNQTSMYLCASSLYSDGLNTEAFFGQGTRLTVV.

The chain carries TRBV29-1 and TRBJ1-1, with D uncertain. Per the germline V gene, CDR1 is SQVTM and CDR2 is ANQGSEA. This CDR3 spans 14 amino acids. The V end lost 2 bases, the J end lost 4 bases, and 14 bases lay between the germline ends. In nucleotides, the CDR3 is TGCAGCGTTGAATTAGACTCAGAGAGCACTGAAGCTTTCTTT. This codes for CSVELDSESTEAFF.

The chain joins TRBV6-1 to TRBJ1-1; D gene unclear. Trimming stripped 7 bases from V and 2 bases from J, with 11 bases between. The germline V gene has CDR1 MNHNS and CDR2 SASEGT. This CDR3 region has 13 residues. For the CDR3, the DNA is TGTGCCAGCACGACAAACACAAACACTGAAGCTTTCTTT. This translates into CASTTNTNTEAFF.

This clonotype has just a few counts. This chain uses TRBV27 with TRBJ1-1, with 9 bases fitting TRBD1. V shed 3 bases, J shed 5 bases, and the junction held 4 bases outside the gene matches. Germline lookup yields CDR1 MNHEY and CDR2 SMNVEV (reference sequence). The CDR3 is made up of 14 amino acids. Here the CDR3 DNA reads TGTGCCAGCAGTTTGGGACAGGGAATAACTGAAGCTTTCTTT. Translation: CASSLGQGITEAFF.

V usage is TRBV27 and J usage is TRBJ2-7; 8 positions agree with TRBD1. Looked up from germline, CDR1 is MNHEY and CDR2 is SMNVEV (reference sequence). This CDR3 is 14 amino acids long. With 9 bases clipped from V and 7 bases from J, the junction kept 14 bases outside the gene matches. DNA for the CDR3: TGTGCCAGTCAAGACGGACAGGGTCCTCGGGAGCAGTACTTC. It translates to CASQDGQGPREQYF.

The chain joins TRBV7-9 to TRBJ2-1, with D possibly matching TRBD2 (5 bases). The V gene's germline CDR1 is SEHNR and CDR2 FQNEAQ (reference sequence). Trimming left V 3 bases short and J 10 bases short, with 13 bases between. The CDR3 is made up of 13 amino acids. The CDR3 DNA reads as TGTGCCAGCAGCTTCGGACCGGGGAGAGAGCAGTTCTTC. Translated: CASSFGPGREQFF.

V gene TRBV4-1 combines with J gene TRBJ2-1, with D unresolved. Germline values: CDR1 MGHRA, CDR2 YSYEKL. The CDR3 extends over 14 amino acids. V lost 0 bases to trimming and J lost 6 bases, with 9 bases between them. The CDR3, as DNA: TGCGCCAGCAGCCAAGAGTGGACCCCCAATGAGCAGTTCTTC. Translating gives CASSQEWTPNEQFF.

This chain joins TRBV5-1 and TRBJ1-1, with D possibly matching TRBD1 (6 bases). CDR3 length: 14 amino acids. The germline CDR1 and CDR2 sequences are SGHRS and YFSETQ. Trimming took 4 bases from V and 4 from J, leaving 14 bases between them. The CDR3 bases are TGCGCCAGCAGCCCACAGGGATGGGGCACTGAAGCTTTCTTT. It codes for CASSPQGWGTEAFF. Complete variable domain (other parts from reference TRBV5-1 and TRBJ1-1): KAGVTQTPRYLIKTRGQQVTLSCSPISGHRSVSWYQQTPGQGLQFLFEYFSETQRNKGNFPGRFSGRQFSNSRSEMNVSTLELGDSALYLCASSPQGWGTEAFFGQGTRLTVV.

The rearrangement links TRBV4-1 to TRBJ2-7; perhaps D is TRBD1 or TRBD2 (5 bases each). From germline, CDR1 is MGHRA and CDR2 YSYEKL. The CDR3 extends over 14 amino acids. Trimming took 3 bases from V and 2 from J, leaving 11 bases between them. In DNA, the CDR3 is TGCGCCAGCAGCCACCCTGGGGGAACCTACGAGCAGTACTTC. Amino acids: CASSHPGGTYEQYF.

The rearrangement links TRBV30 to TRBJ1-1; D might be TRBD1 (5 bases). CDR1 and CDR2 (germline): GTSNPN, SVGIG (reference sequence). The V and J ends lost 0 bases and 7 bases respectively, with 15 bases between them. CDR3 length equals 14 residues. The CDR3 protein is CAWSVGVSGGEAFF. DNA for the CDR3: TGTGCCTGGAGTGTTGGGGTAAGCGGGGGTGAAGCTTTCTTT.

Remarks on this clonotype: An end of the junction differs from the germline gene, which may be a read error. In DNA, the CDR3 is TGTGCCAGCAGGGCGAGCGGCCCCGATACGCGGTATTTT. It translates to CASRASGPDTRYF. The chain is built from TRBV12-3 or TRBV12-4 and TRBJ2-3, with D perhaps TRBD2 (5 bases). The CDR3 runs 13 residues.

The chain links TRBV6-4 to TRBJ2-3; 9 bases are shared with TRBD2. Germline V gives CDR1 MRHNA, CDR2 SNTAGT. The ends lost 5 bases at V and 1 base at J; junction bases unmatched: 4. The CDR3 spans 15 residues. CDR3 in amino acids: CASSISGGGTDTQYF. The DNA of the CDR3 is TGTGCCAGCAGTATTAGCGGGGGTGGCACAGATACGCAGTATTTT.

The chain employs TRBV3-1 and TRBJ1-2, with D hard to call. The germline gives CDR1 LGHDT, CDR2 YNNKEL (reference sequence). This CDR3 has 14 amino acids. Between the trimmed V and J ends, which lost 2 bases and 7 bases, there was a span of 14 bases. The CDR3 DNA is TGTGCCAGCAGCCAAACGGGCCCGGAAGTTGGCTACACCTTC. Protein: CASSQTGPEVGYTF.

The chain uses TRBV3-1 and TRBJ1-2; 8 bases align to TRBD1. Germline CDR1 and CDR2: LGHDT and YNNKEL (reference sequence). The CDR3 contains 16 residues. Unmatched junction bases numbered 10, after V lost 0 bases and J lost 7 bases. The CDR3 DNA reads as TGTGCCAGCAGCCAAGATCGGCGACAGGGGAGTGGTGGCTACACCTTC. Translating it yields CASSQDRRQGSGGYTF. Based on the CDR3 plus reference TRBV3-1 and TRBJ1-2, the full variable domain is DTAVSQTPKYLVTQMGNDKSIKCEQNLGHDTMYWYKQDSKKFLKIMFSYNNKELIINETVPNRFSPKSPDKAHLNLHINSLELGDSAVYFCASSQDRRQGSGGYTFGSGTRLTVV.

This clonotype was observed a few times. The chain carries TRBV23-1 and TRBJ2-2, with D maybe TRBD1 (6 bases). TRBV23-1 is filed as an ORF, its function uncertain. With 6 bases removed from V and 1 base from J, the gap between germline ends came to 12 bases. CDR3 length equals 15 residues. As DNA, the CDR3 is TGCGCCAGCAGCCGAGGGGGAGTGAACACCGGGGAGCTGTTTTTT. Translated: CASSRGGVNTGELFF.